This is a list of T cell receptor beta chains from one sample in a study of cytomegalovirus exposure and HLA in healthy donors. TCRdb's table, derived via immunoSEQ multiplex PCR, lists solely in-frame clones and lacks some. The sample table sets out about 140,000 clones. Sequencing was carried out using PBMCs. Source of these receptors: a woman between 18 and 29 years old in good health and CMV-seronegative. The CDR3 runs from the conserved cysteine through the conserved F or W. The D gene is left open where the match is weak.

v_gene,j_gene,d_gene,CDR3aa,CDR3nt
TRBV5-1,TRBJ1-2,-,CASSLDVRGYYGYTF,TGCGCCAGCAGCTTGGATGTTAGGGGGTACTATGGCTACACCTTC
TRBV29-1,TRBJ2-7,TRBD2,CSVEAVGGDYEQYF,TGCAGCGTTGAAGCCGTGGGGGGGGACTACGAGCAGTACTTC
TRBV20-1,TRBJ2-1,-,CSVGRGEQFF,TGCAGTGTGGGGAGAGGGGAGCAGTTCTTC
TRBV19,TRBJ2-1,TRBD1,CASSTTGDSWNEQFF,TGTGCCAGTAGTACTACTGGGGACAGTTGGAATGAGCAGTTCTTC
TRBV25-1,TRBJ2-1,TRBD2,CASSHGRGGNEQFF,TGTGCCAGCAGTCACGGGAGGGGGGGAAATGAGCAGTTCTTC
TRBV5-5,TRBJ1-1,-,CASSLRTANTEAFF,TGTGCCAGCAGCTTACGGACAGCGAACACTGAAGCTTTCTTT
TRBV29-1,TRBJ1-2,-,CSGRKGLGDGYTF,TGCAGCGGGAGAAAGGGGCTAGGTGATGGCTACACCTTC
TRBV7-9,TRBJ1-1,-,CASSSKTGLNTEAFF,TGTGCCAGCAGCTCTAAAACAGGGTTGAACACTGAAGCTTTCTTT
TRBV6-1,TRBJ1-2,-,CASSEVGGNYGYTF,TGTGCCAGCAGTGAAGTTGGCGGTAACTATGGCTACACCTTC
TRBV5-1,TRBJ2-3,-,CASSSQGLGTDTQYF,TGCGCCAGCAGCAGTCAGGGGTTAGGCACAGATACGCAGTATTTT
TRBV4-1,TRBJ1-4,TRBD1,CASSRGTAPNEKLFF,TGCGCCAGCAGCCGTGGGACAGCTCCTAATGAAAAACTGTTTTTT
TRBV5-1,TRBJ2-1,TRBD1,CASSSGGDYYNEQFF,TGCGCCAGCAGCTCAGGGGGAGATTACTACAATGAGCAGTTCTTC
TRBV7-9,TRBJ2-1,-,CASSSSLRGEQFF,TGTGCCAGCAGCTCCTCCCTACGGGGTGAGCAGTTCTTC
TRBV6-5,TRBJ2-1,-,CASSYQTAYNEQFF,TGTGCCAGCAGTTATCAGACTGCTTACAATGAGCAGTTCTTC
TRBV7-8,TRBJ1-3,TRBD1,CASSLGTGAGNTIYF,TGTGCCAGCAGCCTCGGGACAGGGGCTGGAAACACCATATATTTT
TRBV2,TRBJ2-1,TRBD2,CASKGGSSYNEQFF,TGTGCCAGCAAAGGCGGGAGCTCCTACAATGAGCAGTTCTTC
TRBV5-1,TRBJ2-1,TRBD2,CASSPTAGGVAYNEQFF,TGCGCCAGCAGCCCGACAGCGGGAGGGGTTGCCTACAATGAGCAGTTCTTC
TRBV2,TRBJ2-3,TRBD2,CATSRLAGGGQYF,TGTGCCACCTCGCGACTAGCGGGAGGGGGGCAGTATTTT
TRBV4-1,TRBJ2-1,TRBD2,CASSQSRGLPNEQFF,TGCGCCAGCAGCCAATCTCGGGGACTACCTAATGAGCAGTTCTTC
TRBV7-2,TRBJ1-2,-,CASSLSLGLNYGYTF,TGTGCCAGCAGCTTATCCCTGGGCTTGAACTATGGCTACACCTTC
TRBV19,TRBJ2-6,-,CASTAGLSSGANVLTF,TGTGCCAGTACGGCAGGGCTTTCCTCTGGGGCCAACGTCCTGACTTTC
TRBV25-1,TRBJ1-2,-,CASSETTADGYTF,TGTGCCAGCAGTGAAACGACAGCCGATGGCTACACCTTC
TRBV6-5,TRBJ1-2,-,CASSRGVDGYTF,TGTGCCAGCAGTCGGGGGGTGGATGGCTACACCTTC
TRBV7-8,TRBJ2-5,TRBD2,CASSPSGMVETQYF,TGTGCCAGCAGTCCTAGCGGGATGGTGGAGACCCAGTACTTC
TRBV19,TRBJ2-1,TRBD2,CASTLEGLASRSSYNEQFF,TGTGCCAGTACCCTGGAGGGACTAGCGTCCAGGAGCTCCTACAATGAGCAGTTCTTC
TRBV18,TRBJ2-1,-,CASSQVQDYNEQFF,TGTGCCAGCTCACAGGTCCAGGATTACAATGAGCAGTTCTTC
TRBV27,TRBJ1-1,TRBD1,CASSPTGGWEYTEAFF,TGTGCCAGCAGCCCAACAGGGGGCTGGGAATACACTGAAGCTTTCTTT
TRBV6-1,TRBJ1-1,-,CASTEDRIGFTEAFF,TGTGCCAGCACTGAAGACAGGATAGGTTTCACTGAAGCTTTCTTT
TRBV19,TRBJ2-3,-,CASSIRGADTQYF,TGTGCCAGTAGTATTCGAGGCGCAGATACGCAGTATTTT
TRBV18,TRBJ1-1,TRBD1,CASSPYELTGSGTEAFF,TGTGCCAGCTCACCCTACGAGCTGACAGGGTCGGGGACTGAAGCTTTCTTT
TRBV29-1,TRBJ1-2,TRBD1,CSVAWGQGNGYTF,TGCAGCGTTGCTTGGGGACAGGGAAATGGCTACACCTTC
TRBV30,TRBJ1-3,-,CAWRGGTTTGNTIYF,TGTGCGTGGAGAGGGGGAACTACTACTGGAAACACCATATATTTT
TRBV9,TRBJ1-2,TRBD1,CASSTLGQANYGYTF,TGTGCCAGCAGCACCTTAGGACAGGCGAACTATGGCTACACCTTC
TRBV4-2,TRBJ2-1,-,CASSQAAERANEQFF,TGTGCCAGCAGCCAAGCAGCGGAGCGGGCCAATGAGCAGTTCTTC
TRBV5-1,TRBJ2-2,TRBD2,CASSNGRAGTGELFF,TGCGCCAGCAGTAACGGGAGGGCCGGAACCGGGGAGCTGTTTTTT
TRBV28,TRBJ1-1,-,CASTLDNRKTEAFF,TGTGCCAGCACATTGGACAACCGTAAGACTGAAGCTTTCTTT
TRBV6-1,TRBJ2-7,TRBD2,CASSLGLADYEQYF,TGTGCCAGCAGCCTGGGACTAGCGGACTACGAGCAGTACTTC
TRBV7-2,TRBJ2-1,TRBD2,CASSPSGGYYNEQFF,TGTGCCAGCAGCCCCAGCGGGGGGTACTACAATGAGCAGTTCTTC
TRBV6-6,TRBJ1-4,-,CASSFHLAGNEKLFF,TGTGCCAGCAGCTTCCATCTGGCGGGTAATGAAAAACTGTTTTTT
TRBV5-1,TRBJ2-2,TRBD1,CASSPGQYTGELFF,TGCGCCAGCAGCCCGGGACAGTACACCGGGGAGCTGTTTTTT
TRBV7-9,TRBJ1-4,-,CASGQGNEKLFF,TGTGCCAGCGGGCAGGGGAATGAAAAACTGTTTTTT
TRBV7-3,TRBJ1-2,-,CASSPGPGEGYTF,TGTGCCAGCAGCCCCGGGCCAGGGGAGGGCTACACCTTC
TRBV19,TRBJ2-5,-,CASSTGIETQYF,TGTGCCAGTAGTACGGGTATTGAGACCCAGTACTTC
TRBV5-6,TRBJ2-3,TRBD1,CASSSQWDRGADTQYF,TGTGCCAGCAGCTCCCAGTGGGACAGGGGTGCAGATACGCAGTATTTT
TRBV5-6,TRBJ2-2,-,CASSSGPQGMGTGELFF,TGTGCCAGCAGCTCAGGGCCCCAGGGGATGGGCACCGGGGAGCTGTTTTTT
TRBV15,TRBJ2-7,TRBD1,CATSRGGQGPYEQYF,TGTGCCACCAGCAGAGGGGGACAGGGGCCCTACGAGCAGTACTTC
TRBV7-8,TRBJ2-5,-,CASSLSWSETQYF,TGTGCCAGCAGCTTAAGCTGGTCCGAGACCCAGTACTTC
TRBV7-2,TRBJ2-1,-,CASSSPSSPLFF,TGTGCCAGCAGTTCCCCTAGCTCGCCACTATTCTTC